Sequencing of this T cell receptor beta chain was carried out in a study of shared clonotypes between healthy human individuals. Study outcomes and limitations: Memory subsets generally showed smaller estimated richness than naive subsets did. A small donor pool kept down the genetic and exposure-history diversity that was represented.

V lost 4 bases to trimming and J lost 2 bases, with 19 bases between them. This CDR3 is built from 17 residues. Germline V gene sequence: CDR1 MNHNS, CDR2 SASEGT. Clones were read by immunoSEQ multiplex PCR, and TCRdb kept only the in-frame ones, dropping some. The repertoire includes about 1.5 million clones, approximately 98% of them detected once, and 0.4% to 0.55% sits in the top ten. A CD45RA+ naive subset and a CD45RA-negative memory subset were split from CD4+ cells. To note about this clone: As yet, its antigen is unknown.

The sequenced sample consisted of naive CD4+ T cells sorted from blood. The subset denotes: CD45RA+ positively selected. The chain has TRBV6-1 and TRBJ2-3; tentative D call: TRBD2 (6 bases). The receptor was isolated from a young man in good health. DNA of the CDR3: TGTGCCAGCAGTGCCCAGGTGGGGCGGGGATACACAGATACGCAGTATTTT. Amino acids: CASSAQVGRGYTDTQYF.